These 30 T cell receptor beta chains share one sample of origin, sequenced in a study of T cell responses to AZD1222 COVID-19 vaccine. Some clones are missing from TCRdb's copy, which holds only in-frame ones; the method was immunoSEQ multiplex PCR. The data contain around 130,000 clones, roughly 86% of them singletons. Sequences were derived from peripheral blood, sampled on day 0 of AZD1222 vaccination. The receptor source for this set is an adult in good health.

CDR3 in amino acids: CASSYTGTGAGEQYF. The CDR3 nucleotides are TGTGCCAGCAGCTATACCGGGACAGGGGCCGGCGAGCAGTACTTC. The chain uses TRBV3-1 (or the pseudogene TRBV3-2) and TRBJ2-7; TRBD1 matches at 10 bases. CDR3 length: 15 residues. In germline, CDR1 is LGHDT, CDR2 YNNKEL (reference sequence). Trimming took 5 bases from V and 6 from J; bases not matched to a gene: 10.

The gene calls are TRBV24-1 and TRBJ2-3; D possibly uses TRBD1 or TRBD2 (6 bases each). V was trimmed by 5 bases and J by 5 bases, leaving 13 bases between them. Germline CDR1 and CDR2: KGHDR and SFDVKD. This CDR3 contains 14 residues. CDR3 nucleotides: TGTGCCACCAGTGCCTGGGGGGCCGAAGATACGCAGTATTTT. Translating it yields CATSAWGAEDTQYF.

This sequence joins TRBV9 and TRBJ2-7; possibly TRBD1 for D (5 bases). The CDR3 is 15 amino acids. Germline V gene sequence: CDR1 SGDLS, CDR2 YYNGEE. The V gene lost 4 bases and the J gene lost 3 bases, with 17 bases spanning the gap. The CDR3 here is CASSPYGLTDYEQYF. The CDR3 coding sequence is TGTGCCAGCAGCCCCTACGGATTGACAGACTACGAGCAGTACTTC. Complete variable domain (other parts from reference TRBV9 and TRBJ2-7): DSGVTQTPKHLITATGQRVTLRCSPRSGDLSVYWYQQSLDQGLQFLIQYYNGEERAKGNILERFSAQQFPDLHSELNLSSLELGDSALYFCASSPYGLTDYEQYFGPGTRLTVT.

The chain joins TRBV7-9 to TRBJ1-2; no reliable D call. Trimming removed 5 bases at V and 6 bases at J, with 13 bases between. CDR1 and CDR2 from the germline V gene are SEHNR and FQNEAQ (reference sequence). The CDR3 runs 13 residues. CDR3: CASSPLMVNGYTF. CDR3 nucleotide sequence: TGTGCCAGCAGCCCGTTGATGGTTAATGGCTACACCTTC.

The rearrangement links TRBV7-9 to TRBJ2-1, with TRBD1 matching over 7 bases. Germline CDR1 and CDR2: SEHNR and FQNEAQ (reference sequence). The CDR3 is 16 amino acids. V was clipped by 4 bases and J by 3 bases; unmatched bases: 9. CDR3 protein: CASSSESRGHYNEQFF. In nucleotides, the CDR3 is TGTGCCAGCAGCTCCGAGAGTAGGGGGCACTACAATGAGCAGTTCTTC.

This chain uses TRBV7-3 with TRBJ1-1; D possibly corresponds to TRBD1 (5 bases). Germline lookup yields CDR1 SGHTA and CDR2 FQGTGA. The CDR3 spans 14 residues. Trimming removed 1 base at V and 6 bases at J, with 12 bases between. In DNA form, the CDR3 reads TGTGCCAGCAGCTTAAGGACACCGGGCCCTGAAGCTTTCTTT. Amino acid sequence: CASSLRTPGPEAFF.

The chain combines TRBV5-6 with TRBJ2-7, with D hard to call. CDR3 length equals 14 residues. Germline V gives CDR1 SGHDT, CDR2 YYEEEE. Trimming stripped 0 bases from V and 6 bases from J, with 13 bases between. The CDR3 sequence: CASSLVGERVEQYF. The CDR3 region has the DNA TGTGCCAGCAGCTTGGTTGGGGAAAGGGTCGAGCAGTACTTC.

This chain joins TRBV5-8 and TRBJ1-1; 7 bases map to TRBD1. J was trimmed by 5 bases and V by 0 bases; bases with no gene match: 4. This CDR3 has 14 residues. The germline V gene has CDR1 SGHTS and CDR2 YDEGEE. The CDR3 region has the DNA TGTGCCAGCAGCTTGGGCAGGGGGGTGACTGAAGCTTTCTTT. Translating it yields CASSLGRGVTEAFF.

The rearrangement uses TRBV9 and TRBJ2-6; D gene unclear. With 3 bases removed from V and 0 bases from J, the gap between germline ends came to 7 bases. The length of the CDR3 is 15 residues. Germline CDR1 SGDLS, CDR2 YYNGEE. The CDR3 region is CASSAATSGANVLTF. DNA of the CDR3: TGTGCCAGCAGCGCGGCCACCTCTGGGGCCAACGTCCTGACTTTC.

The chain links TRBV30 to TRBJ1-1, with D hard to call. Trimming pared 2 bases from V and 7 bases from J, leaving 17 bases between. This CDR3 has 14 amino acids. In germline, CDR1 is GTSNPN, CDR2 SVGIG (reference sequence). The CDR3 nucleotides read TGTGCCTGGAGTATCCACCGGCGGAAGATTGAAGCTTTCTTT. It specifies CAWSIHRRKIEAFF.

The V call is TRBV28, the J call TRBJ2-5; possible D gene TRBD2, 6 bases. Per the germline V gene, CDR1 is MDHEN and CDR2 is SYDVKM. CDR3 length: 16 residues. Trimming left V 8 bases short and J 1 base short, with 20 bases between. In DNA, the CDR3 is TGTGCCAGCCGTAGTGGGCCAGCGGGTTTCCAAGAGACCCAGTACTTC. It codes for CASRSGPAGFQETQYF.

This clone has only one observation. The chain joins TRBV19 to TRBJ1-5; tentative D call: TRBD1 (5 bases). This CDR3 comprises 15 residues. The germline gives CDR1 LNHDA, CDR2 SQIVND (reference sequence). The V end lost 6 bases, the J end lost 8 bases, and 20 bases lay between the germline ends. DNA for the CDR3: TGTGCCAGTAGAGGGACCGTCCCCGTGGGTGAGCCCCAGCATTTT. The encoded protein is CASRGTVPVGEPQHF. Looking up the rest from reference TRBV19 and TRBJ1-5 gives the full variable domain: DGGITQSPKYLFRKEGQNVTLSCEQNLNHDAMYWYRQDPGQGLRLIYYSQIVNDFQKGDIAEGYSVSREKKESFPLTVTSAQKNPTAFYLCASRGTVPVGEPQHFGDGTRLSIL.

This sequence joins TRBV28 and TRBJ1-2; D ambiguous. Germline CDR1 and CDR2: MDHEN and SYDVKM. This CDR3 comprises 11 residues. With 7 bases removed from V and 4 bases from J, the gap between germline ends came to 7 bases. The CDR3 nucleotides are TGTGCCAGCAAACAAACCTATGGCTACACCTTC. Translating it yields CASKQTYGYTF.

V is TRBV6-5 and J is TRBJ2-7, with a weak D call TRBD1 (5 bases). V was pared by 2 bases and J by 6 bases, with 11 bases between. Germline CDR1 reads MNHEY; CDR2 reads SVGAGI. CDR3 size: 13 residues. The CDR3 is CASSYGFGAEQYF. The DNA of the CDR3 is TGTGCCAGCAGTTACGGATTTGGGGCCGAGCAGTACTTC.

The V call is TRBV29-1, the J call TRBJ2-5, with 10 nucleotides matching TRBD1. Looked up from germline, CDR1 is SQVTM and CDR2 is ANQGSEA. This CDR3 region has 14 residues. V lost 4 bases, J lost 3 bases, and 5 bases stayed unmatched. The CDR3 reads CSVVRQGAEETQYF. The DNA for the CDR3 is TGCAGCGTTGTTAGACAGGGGGCCGAAGAGACCCAGTACTTC.

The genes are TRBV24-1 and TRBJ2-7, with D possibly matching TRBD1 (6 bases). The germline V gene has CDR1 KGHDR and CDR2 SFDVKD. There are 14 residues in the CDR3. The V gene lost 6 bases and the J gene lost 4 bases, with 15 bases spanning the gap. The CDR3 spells CATSRAGEGYEQYF. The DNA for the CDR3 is TGTGCCACCAGTCGGGCAGGGGAAGGGTACGAGCAGTACTTC.

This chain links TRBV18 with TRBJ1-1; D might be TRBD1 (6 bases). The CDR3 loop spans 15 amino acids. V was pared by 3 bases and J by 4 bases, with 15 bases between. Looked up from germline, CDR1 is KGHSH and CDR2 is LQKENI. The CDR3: CASSPGQGRLTEAFF. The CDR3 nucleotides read TGTGCCAGCTCACCCGGGCAGGGGAGGCTCACTGAAGCTTTCTTT.

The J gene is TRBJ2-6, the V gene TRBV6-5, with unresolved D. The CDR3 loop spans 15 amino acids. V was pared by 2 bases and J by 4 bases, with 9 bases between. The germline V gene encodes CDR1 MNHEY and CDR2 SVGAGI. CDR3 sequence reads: CASSYGPTGANVLTF. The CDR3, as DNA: TGTGCCAGCAGTTACGGACCCACGGGGGCCAACGTCCTGACTTTC.

CDR3 sequence reads: CASSLYSRDSYNEQFF. DNA of the CDR3: TGTGCCAGCAGCCTTTATTCCAGGGACTCCTACAATGAGCAGTTCTTC. The chain employs TRBV4-2 and TRBJ2-1; D possibly corresponds to TRBD1 (5 bases). Germline CDR1 reads LGHNA; CDR2 reads YNFKEQ. V lost 4 bases and J 0 bases, leaving 13 bases between the germline ends. The CDR3 length is 16 residues.

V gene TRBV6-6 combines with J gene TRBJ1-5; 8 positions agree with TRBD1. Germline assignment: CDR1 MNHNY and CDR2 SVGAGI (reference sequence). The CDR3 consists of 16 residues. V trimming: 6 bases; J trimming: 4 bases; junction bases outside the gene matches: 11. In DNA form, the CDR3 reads TGTGCCAGCAGGGATATACAGGGGGTAGCGAATCAGCCCCAGCATTTT. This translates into CASRDIQGVANQPQHF.

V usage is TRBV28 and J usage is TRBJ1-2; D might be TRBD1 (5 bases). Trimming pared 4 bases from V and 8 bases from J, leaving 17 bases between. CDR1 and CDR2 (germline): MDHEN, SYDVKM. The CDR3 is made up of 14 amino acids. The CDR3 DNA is TGTGCCAGCAGTTATTCCGGGACCCCCGGGGGCTACACCTTC. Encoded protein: CASSYSGTPGGYTF.

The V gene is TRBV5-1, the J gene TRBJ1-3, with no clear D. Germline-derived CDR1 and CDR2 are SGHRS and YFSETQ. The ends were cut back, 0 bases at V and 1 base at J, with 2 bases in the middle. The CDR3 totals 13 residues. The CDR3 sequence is CASSLGSGNTIYF. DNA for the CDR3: TGCGCCAGCAGCTTGGGTTCTGGAAACACCATATATTTT.

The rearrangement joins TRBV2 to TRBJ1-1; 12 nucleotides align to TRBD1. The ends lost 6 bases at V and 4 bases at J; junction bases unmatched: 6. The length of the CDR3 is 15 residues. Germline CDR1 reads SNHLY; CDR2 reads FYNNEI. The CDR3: CASRAGTGGITEAFF. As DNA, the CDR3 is TGTGCCAGCAGGGCCGGGACAGGGGGCATCACTGAAGCTTTCTTT.

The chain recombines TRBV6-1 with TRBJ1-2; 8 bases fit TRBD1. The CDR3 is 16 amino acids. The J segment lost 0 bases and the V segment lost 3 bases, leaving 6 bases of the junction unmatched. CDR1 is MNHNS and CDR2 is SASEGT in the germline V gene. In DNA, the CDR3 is TGTGCCAGCAGTGATACAGGGGGGCGAACTAACTATGGCTACACCTTC. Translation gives CASSDTGGRTNYGYTF.

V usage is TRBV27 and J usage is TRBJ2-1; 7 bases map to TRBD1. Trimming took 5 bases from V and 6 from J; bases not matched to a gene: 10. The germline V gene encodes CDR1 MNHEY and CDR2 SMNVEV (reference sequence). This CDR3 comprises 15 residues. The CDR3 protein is CASSTSNRGLNEQFF. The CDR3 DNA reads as TGTGCCAGCAGTACCTCGAACAGGGGTCTCAATGAGCAGTTCTTC.

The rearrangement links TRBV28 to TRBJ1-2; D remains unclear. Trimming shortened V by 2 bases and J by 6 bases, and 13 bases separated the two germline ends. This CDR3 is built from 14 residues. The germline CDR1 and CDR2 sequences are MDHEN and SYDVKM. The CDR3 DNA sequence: TGTGCCAGCAGTTTAGGGGAGTTTCACGATGGCTACACCTTC. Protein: CASSLGEFHDGYTF.

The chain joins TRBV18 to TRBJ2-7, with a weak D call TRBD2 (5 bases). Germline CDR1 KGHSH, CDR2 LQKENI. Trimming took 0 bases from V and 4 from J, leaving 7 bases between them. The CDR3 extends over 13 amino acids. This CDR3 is CASSPPPGYEQYF. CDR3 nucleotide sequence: TGTGCCAGCTCACCACCGCCGGGGTACGAGCAGTACTTC.

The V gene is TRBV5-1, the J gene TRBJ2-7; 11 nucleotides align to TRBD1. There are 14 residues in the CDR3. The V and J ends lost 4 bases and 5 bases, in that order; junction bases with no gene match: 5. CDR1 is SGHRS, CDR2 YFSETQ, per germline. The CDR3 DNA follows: TGCGCCAGCAGCATCGGGACAGGGGGAAACGAGCAGTACTTC. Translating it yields CASSIGTGGNEQYF.

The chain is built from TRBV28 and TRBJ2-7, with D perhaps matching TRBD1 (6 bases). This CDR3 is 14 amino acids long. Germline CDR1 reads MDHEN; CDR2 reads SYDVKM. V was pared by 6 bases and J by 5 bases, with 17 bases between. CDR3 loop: CASRSTQGFDEQYF. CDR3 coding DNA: TGTGCCAGCAGATCGACACAGGGTTTTGACGAGCAGTACTTC.

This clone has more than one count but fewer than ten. The DNA for the CDR3 is TGTGCCAGCAGGTCCGGGACTAGCGGGAGACTCTACGAGCAGTACTTC. Translation: CASRSGTSGRLYEQYF. The chain has TRBV11-2 and TRBJ2-7; 14 bases map to TRBD2. V was pared by 6 bases and J by 3 bases, with 7 bases of the junction left unmatched. The CDR3 consists of 16 residues. The V gene's germline CDR1 is SGHAT and CDR2 FQNNGV.